One and the same sample provided the 21 T cell receptor beta chains below, sequenced in a study of beta chain features in type 1 diabetes (dated by TCRdb to 2017 to 2018). The library was generated by the immunoSEQ multiplex PCR assay. The entire amount of isolated RNA was reverse transcribed using the High Capacity cDNA Reverse Transcription Kit, so the sequenced TCRB transcripts were expressed ones. The source is immuneACCESS, and TCRdb retained only in-frame sequences with V and J called. Part of the clones is not carried over; for the studies checked, unresolved V genes explain less than half of this, and the remainder is unexplained. Here the sample has approximately 270,000 clones; roughly an eighth occur a single time. Jointly, the top ten make up under 0.02% of the sample. Overall study outcomes, separate from this receptor: Type 1 diabetes patients showed a moderate but significant shortening of TCRB CDR3 length in all four CD4+ subsets.

These receptors are not linked to any known antigen. Material: naive CD4+ T cells from blood. This sample's cell subset or site label indicates: true naive CD4+ T cells. All receptors come from a man in his thirties or forties with type 1 diabetes.

The rearrangement joins TRBV16 to TRBJ1-2, with 7 bases fitting TRBD1. Unmatched junction bases numbered 5, after V lost 4 bases and J lost 6 bases. There are 13 residues in the CDR3. The germline gives CDR1 KGHSY, CDR2 FQNENV. In nucleotides, the CDR3 is TGTGCCAGCAGCCTCAACAGGGGACATGGCTACACCTTC. Translating gives CASSLNRGHGYTF.

The chain is built from TRBV28 and TRBJ2-7; TRBD1 matches at 9 bases. This CDR3 comprises 15 residues. In germline, CDR1 is MDHEN, CDR2 SYDVKM. The ends lost 5 bases at V and 2 bases at J; junction bases unmatched: 7. CDR3 amino acids: CASSSLGQGPYEQYF. In nucleotides, the CDR3 is TGTGCCAGCAGTAGTTTGGGACAGGGACCCTACGAGCAGTACTTC.

The V call is TRBV7-3, the J call TRBJ2-2, with D hard to call. V was trimmed by 3 bases and J by 2 bases, leaving 16 bases between them. Germline-derived CDR1 and CDR2 are SGHTA and FQGTGA. The CDR3 is 17 residues long. CDR3 in amino acids: CASSLSFSPLNTGELFF. The CDR3 bases are TGTGCCAGCAGCTTGAGTTTTTCACCACTAAACACCGGGGAGCTGTTTTTT.

This clone turned up a few times. The V and J genes are TRBV30 and TRBJ2-1; 15 nucleotides match TRBD2. Germline CDR1 GTSNPN, CDR2 SVGIG (reference sequence). There are 15 residues in the CDR3. J lost 8 bases, V lost 5 bases, and 7 bases had no gene match. The CDR3 sequence: CAWGKGLAGGYEQFF. As DNA, the CDR3 is TGTGCCTGGGGAAAAGGACTAGCGGGAGGGTATGAGCAGTTCTTC.

The CDR3: CASSQKGAAGYPYEQYF. The CDR3 DNA reads as TGTGCCAGCAGCCAAAAAGGGGCTGCGGGATATCCCTACGAGCAGTACTTC. The chain carries TRBV14 and TRBJ2-7; D perhaps matches TRBD2 (6 bases). V shed 2 bases and J shed 2 bases, with 19 bases lying between them. Looked up from germline, CDR1 is SGHDN and CDR2 is FVKESK. The CDR3 contains 17 residues.

The sample holds a few counts of this clone. The chain joins TRBV7-9 to TRBJ2-1; 10 nucleotides align to TRBD1. Germline assignment: CDR1 SEHNR and CDR2 FQNEAQ (reference sequence). Trimming cost V 6 bases and J 7 bases; bases outside gene matches: 12. The CDR3 has 16 amino acids. CDR3 nucleotides: TGTGCCAGCAGTGCCAAGTCCGGGACAGGGGTGAATGAGCAGTTCTTC. Translation gives CASSAKSGTGVNEQFF.

V usage is TRBV28 and J usage is TRBJ2-3; D is uncertain. CDR1 is MDHEN and CDR2 is SYDVKM in the germline V gene. The V end was cut by 6 bases, the J end by 1 base, with 8 bases between. CDR3 length: 13 residues. This CDR3 is CASRNVGTDTQYF. CDR3 in DNA: TGTGCCAGCAGGAATGTAGGCACAGATACGCAGTATTTT.

The chain links TRBV19 to TRBJ1-1; 8 bases are a match to TRBD1. Germline CDR1 reads LNHDA; CDR2 reads SQIVND (reference sequence). V shed 7 bases and J 5 bases; nucleotides not matched to a gene: 6. The CDR3 totals 13 residues. Here the CDR3 reads CASTGQGSTEAFF. Here the CDR3 DNA reads TGTGCCAGTACTGGACAGGGAAGTACTGAAGCTTTCTTT.

V gene TRBV5-1 combines with J gene TRBJ1-2, with TRBD1 as a possible D gene (5 bases). This CDR3 region has 13 residues. Germline values: CDR1 SGHRS, CDR2 YFSETQ. With 0 bases removed from V and 7 bases from J, the gap between germline ends came to 10 bases. The CDR3: CASSLVGGSGYTF. The DNA of the CDR3 is TGCGCCAGCAGCTTGGTGGGGGGATCTGGCTACACCTTC.

The V and J genes are TRBV9 and TRBJ2-3; the D is unclear. V lost 0 bases and J lost 5, with 7 bases in between. The CDR3 has 13 residues. Germline CDR1 and CDR2: SGDLS and YYNGEE. In nucleotides, the CDR3 is TGTGCCAGCAGCGTAGCTATTGAAGATACGCAGTATTTT. This encodes CASSVAIEDTQYF.

This clone was counted only a few times. The chain combines TRBV5-6 with TRBJ1-2; D is undetermined. Trimming pared 4 bases from V and 6 bases from J, leaving 16 bases between. The V gene's germline CDR1 is SGHDT and CDR2 YYEEEE. The CDR3 has 14 residues. This chain's CDR3 is CASSPGISRHGYTF. The CDR3 coding sequence is TGTGCCAGCAGCCCAGGAATCAGCAGACATGGCTACACCTTC.

This clone was observed a handful of times. V gene TRBV6-5 combines with J gene TRBJ2-3, with 12 bases matching TRBD2. The length of the CDR3 is 15 residues. The ends lost 6 bases at V and 6 bases at J; junction bases unmatched: 7. Germline V CDR1 and CDR2: MNHEY, SVGAGI. The CDR3: CASSLALAGGDTQYF. As DNA, the CDR3 is TGTGCCAGCAGCTTAGCGCTAGCGGGGGGGGATACGCAGTATTTT.

The gene calls are TRBV30 and TRBJ1-2; TRBD1 agrees at 8 bases. Germline CDR1 is GTSNPN and CDR2 is SVGIG (reference sequence). CDR3 length equals 14 residues. The V and J ends lost 2 bases and 3 bases, in that order; junction bases with no gene match: 5. The CDR3, as DNA: TGTGCCTGGAGTCAGGGGGCGCTTCACTATGGCTACACCTTC. Protein product: CAWSQGALHYGYTF.

This chain joins TRBV30 and TRBJ2-3; 8 positions agree with TRBD1. The J segment lost 2 bases and the V segment lost 3 bases, leaving 10 bases of the junction unmatched. The CDR3 consists of 16 residues. The germline CDR1 and CDR2 sequences are GTSNPN and SVGIG (reference sequence). CDR3 residues: CAWSVIPGQATDTQYF. The CDR3 bases are TGTGCCTGGAGCGTTATACCGGGACAGGCCACAGATACGCAGTATTTT.

This clone was found a few times. The chain is built from TRBV10-3 and TRBJ2-7; the D is unclear. The germline gives CDR1 ENHRY, CDR2 SYGVKD. V was cut by 6 bases and J by 3 bases, with 15 bases left in between. This CDR3 is 14 amino acids long. Written as DNA, the CDR3 is TGTGCCATCAGGATCCAATCAGGAAACTACGAGCAGTACTTC. As protein: CAIRIQSGNYEQYF.

This clone was seen more than once but under ten times. CDR3 coding DNA: TGTGCCAGCAGCCAAGAGGGGACTCTCTACGAGCAGTACTTC. Translating it yields CASSQEGTLYEQYF. This sequence joins TRBV4-2 and TRBJ2-7, with a tentative D call TRBD2 (6 bases). V lost 0 bases to trimming and J lost 3 bases, with 9 bases between them. CDR3 length: 14 residues. Per germline, CDR1 LGHNA and CDR2 YNFKEQ.

V and J are TRBV5-1 and TRBJ2-7, with a tentative D call TRBD2 (5 bases). Germline loops: CDR1 SGHRS, CDR2 YFSETQ. The CDR3 spans 14 residues. Deletions cut 0 bases from V and 3 bases from J, with 10 bases between. CDR3 loop: CASSLGQRNYEQYF. The CDR3, as DNA: TGCGCCAGCAGCTTGGGGCAGCGGAACTACGAGCAGTACTTC.

The chain recombines TRBV29-1 with TRBJ2-1; the D gene is possibly TRBD1 (5 bases). CDR1 and CDR2 from the germline V gene are SQVTM and ANQGSEA. Between the trimmed V and J ends, which lost 2 bases and 13 bases, there was a span of 9 bases. This CDR3 has 10 residues. The CDR3 here is CSVELGVQFF. CDR3 DNA: TGCAGCGTTGAACTAGGGGTTCAGTTCTTC.

This clone was detected only a few times. V and J are TRBV6-5 and TRBJ2-7; 8 bases align to TRBD1. Trimming cost V 5 bases and J 3 bases; bases outside gene matches: 6. The CDR3 runs 14 residues. Germline-derived CDR1 and CDR2 are MNHEY and SVGAGI. The CDR3 spells CASSLDREDYEQYF. The CDR3 coding sequence is TGTGCCAGCAGTCTGGACAGGGAAGACTACGAGCAGTACTTC.

The V gene is TRBV18, the J gene TRBJ1-1; 8 bases line up with TRBD1. The germline V gene encodes CDR1 KGHSH and CDR2 LQKENI. The CDR3 has 15 residues. V gave up 4 bases and J gave up 4 bases; unmatched junction bases: 8. CDR3 sequence reads: CASSQMTGEGTEAFF. The CDR3 DNA reads TGTGCCAGCTCACAAATGACAGGGGAAGGCACTGAAGCTTTCTTT.

This clone showed up just a few times. The V call is TRBV6-6, the J call TRBJ1-5; a possible D gene is TRBD1 (5 bases). The germline V and J ends were trimmed by 5 bases and 5 bases, with 10 bases remaining between them. The germline V gene encodes CDR1 MNHNY and CDR2 SVGAGI (reference sequence). The CDR3 totals 13 residues. CDR3 DNA sequence: TGTGCCAGCAGTGACAGTTCCCATCAGCCCCAGCATTTT. This codes for CASSDSSHQPQHF.